This T cell receptor (delta chain) was recovered during a study of gamma-delta T cells after stem cell transplantation (dated by TCRdb to about 2016). From the cysteine up to the phenylalanine, the CDR3 has a length of 15 residues. Of the read, only the CDR3 DNA is kept; its 45 bases are in frame from base 1. Via the germline V gene, CDR1 is GEAIGNYY and CDR2 EKD. The protocol used for the library was RT-PCR. Sequenced using an Illumina MiSeq. TCRdb reanalyzed the public reads with the CATT caller, and identical DNA sequences were merged afterwards. The table for this sample lists approximately 2,500 delta-chain clones; around 8% of them were counted only once. The ten biggest clones cover about 11% of the sample. This clone has a handful of counts. The clone's antigen remains unknown. A much larger clone lies one base from this, so it may be a read error.

This TCR came from a human donor. It is not recorded whose cells these are; they may come from a transplant donor. Source material: gamma-delta T cells. The rearranged chain carries TRDV2 and TRDJ1; the D gene remains uncertain. The CDR3 protein is CACDTLALNTDNLIF. The DNA reads as follows: TGTGCCTGTGACACCCTCGCTCTCAACACCGATAACCTCATCTTT.